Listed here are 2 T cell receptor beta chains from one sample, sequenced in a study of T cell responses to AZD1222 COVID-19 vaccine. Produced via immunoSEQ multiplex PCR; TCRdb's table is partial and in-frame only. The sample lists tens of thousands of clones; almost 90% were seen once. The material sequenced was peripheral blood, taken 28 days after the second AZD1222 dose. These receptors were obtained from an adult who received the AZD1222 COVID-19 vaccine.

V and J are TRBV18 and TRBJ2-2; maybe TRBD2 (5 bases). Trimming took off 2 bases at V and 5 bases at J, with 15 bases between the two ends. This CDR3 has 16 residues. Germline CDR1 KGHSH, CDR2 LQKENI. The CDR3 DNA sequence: TGTGCCAGCTCACCAATAGCCGCACGGGGTACCGGGGAGCTGTTTTTT. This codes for CASSPIAARGTGELFF.

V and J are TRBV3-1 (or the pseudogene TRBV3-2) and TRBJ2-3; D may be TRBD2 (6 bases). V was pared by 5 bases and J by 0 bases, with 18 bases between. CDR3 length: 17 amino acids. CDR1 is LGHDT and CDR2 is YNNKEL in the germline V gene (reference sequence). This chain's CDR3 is CASSANPERASTDTQYF. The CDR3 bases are TGTGCCAGCAGCGCTAACCCTGAGCGGGCTAGCACAGATACGCAGTATTTT.